The rows below give T cell receptor beta chains drawn from one sample of a study of response to subunit inactivated influenza vaccine. Using its own MiXCR run on the RT-PCR reads, TCRdb lists one record per CDR3 protein. The sample includes around 760,000 distinct CDR3 sequences, around 14% of them seen just once. This material consisted of PBMCs from blood, taken roughly 2 weeks before vaccination. These receptors all come from a man aged 45-65 years who received an inactivated influenza vaccine. CDR3s leave out the opening cysteine and the closing phenylalanine or tryptophan.

V gene: TRBV4-3; CDR3 protein: ASSQQLAGGHTGELF
V gene: TRBV19; CDR3 protein: ASSRRAEKLF
V gene: TRBV6-1; CDR3 protein: ACSQHATNEKLF
V gene: TRBV4-3; CDR3 protein: ASSQEGLAGGPGNEQF
V gene: TRBV12-3/TRBV12-4; CDR3 protein: ASSLAVQGNTEAF
V gene: TRBV6-2/TRBV6-3; CDR3 protein: ASRFRITGGGTGELF
V gene: TRBV6-5; CDR3 protein: ASSILAGGGHNEQF
V gene: TRBV12-3/TRBV12-4; CDR3 protein: ASSPSGRVEGYT
V gene: TRBV11-1; CDR3 protein: ASSLAGSTVEQF
V gene: TRBV7-9; CDR3 protein: ASQLLDEQF
V gene: TRBV18; CDR3 protein: ASSTSDSSGLWEQF
V gene: TRBV5-1; CDR3 protein: ASSVQGASTDTQY
V gene: TRBV5-1; CDR3 protein: ASSRSGTSQFEQY
V gene: TRBV4-2; CDR3 protein: ASSQVGGRNTEAF
V gene: TRBV5-1; CDR3 protein: ASSLSGTGQETQY
V gene: TRBV3-1; CDR3 protein: ASSHVLLNTEAF
V gene: TRBV28; CDR3 protein: ASSFWQFTGELF
V gene: TRBV5-6; CDR3 protein: ASSLLAGKFEQF
V gene: TRBV11-2; CDR3 protein: ASSMGLGLGEQY
V gene: TRBV29-1; CDR3 protein: SADITAQGEAF
V gene: TRBV7-9; CDR3 protein: ASSWGLADYTDTQY
V gene: TRBV5-1; CDR3 protein: ASSFRQGDTEAF
V gene: TRBV7-2; CDR3 protein: ASSFGGSQPQH
V gene: TRBV20-1; CDR3 protein: SARAQDRGYGYT
V gene: TRBV2; CDR3 protein: ASRPDRGRGEKLF
V gene: TRBV6-2/TRBV6-3; CDR3 protein: ASLELATGGLRNEQF
V gene: TRBV10-3; CDR3 protein: AIRGLAGTSYEQY
V gene: TRBV6-6; CDR3 protein: ASSLPVGTEAF
V gene: TRBV5-5; CDR3 protein: ASSFGGGQGYT
V gene: TRBV20-1; CDR3 protein: SARDQGYEGGYT
V gene: TRBV4-1; CDR3 protein: ASSQPLWGQDYGYT
V gene: TRBV4-2; CDR3 protein: ASSQVYPKTADTQY
V gene: TRBV4-3; CDR3 protein: ASSQDRGTGGNEQF
V gene: TRBV27; CDR3 protein: ASRPPGLYNEQF
V gene: TRBV19; CDR3 protein: ASRREAGVPGSEF
V gene: TRBV7-9; CDR3 protein: ASSLETLNTEAF
V gene: TRBV10-3; CDR3 protein: AISSGELF
V gene: TRBV5-1; CDR3 protein: ASSMNRGQETQY
V gene: TRBV24-1; CDR3 protein: ATGGPGANVLT
V gene: TRBV5-5; CDR3 protein: ASSLDLLGAGLTQY
V gene: TRBV10-3; CDR3 protein: AISDMGAYEQY
V gene: TRBV6-5; CDR3 protein: ASSRQGETQY
V gene: TRBV4-3; CDR3 protein: ASSQDLEAGELF
V gene: TRBV10-3; CDR3 protein: AISESNSTLALNEKLF
V gene: TRBV7-2; CDR3 protein: ASSSQTGDEQY
V gene: TRBV25-1; CDR3 protein: ASSAPGSTGELF
V gene: TRBV27; CDR3 protein: ASRSGQRDTEAF
V gene: TRBV7-8; CDR3 protein: ASSLWDSNQPQH
V gene: TRBV28; CDR3 protein: ASSGGGPNSPLH
V gene: TRBV20-1; CDR3 protein: SARRLAESTDTQY
V gene: TRBV7-2; CDR3 protein: ASSLMTPPYEQY
V gene: TRBV20-1; CDR3 protein: SASRGAAGNTIY
V gene: TRBV16; CDR3 protein: ASSQSRGGNEQF
V gene: TRBV7-2; CDR3 protein: ASSLFQGDSPLH
V gene: TRBV5-1; CDR3 protein: ASSLDRPHEQF
V gene: TRBV6-1; CDR3 protein: ASRGTFMNEQF
V gene: TRBV12-3/TRBV12-4; CDR3 protein: ASSAFYEQY
V gene: TRBV15; CDR3 protein: ATSRSLSYNEQF
V gene: TRBV12-3/TRBV12-4; CDR3 protein: ASRGTGNTGELF
V gene: TRBV20-1; CDR3 protein: SARSTSGPYNEQY